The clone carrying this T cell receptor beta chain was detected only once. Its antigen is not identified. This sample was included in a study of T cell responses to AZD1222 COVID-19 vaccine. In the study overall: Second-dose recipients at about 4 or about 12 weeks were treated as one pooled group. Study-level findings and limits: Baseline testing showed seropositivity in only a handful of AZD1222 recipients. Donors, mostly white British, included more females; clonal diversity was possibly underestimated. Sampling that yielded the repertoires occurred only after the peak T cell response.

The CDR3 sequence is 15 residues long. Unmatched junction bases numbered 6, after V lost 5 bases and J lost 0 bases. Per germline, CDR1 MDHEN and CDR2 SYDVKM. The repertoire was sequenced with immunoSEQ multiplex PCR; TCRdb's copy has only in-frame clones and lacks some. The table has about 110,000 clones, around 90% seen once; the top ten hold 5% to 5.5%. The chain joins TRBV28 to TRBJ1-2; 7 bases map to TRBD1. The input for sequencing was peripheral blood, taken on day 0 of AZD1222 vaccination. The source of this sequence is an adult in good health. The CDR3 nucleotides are TGTGCCAGCAGTCCCCGGGACAGCTCTAACTATGGCTACACCTTC. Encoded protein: CASSPRDSSNYGYTF.